The 5 T cell receptor beta chains presented below share a single source sample, sequenced in a study of OX40 agonist ivuxolimab in advanced cancers. Preparation of the library involved the immunoSEQ multiplex PCR assay. TCRdb carries this immuneACCESS record with in-frame sequences only. Its versions omit some clonotypes, under half of them owing to an unresolved V gene in the studies checked, with the rest unexplained. The sample records roughly 80,000 clones, around 93% of which are singletons. More than 13% of the sample rests with the top ten. Sequenced here: CD4+ or CD8+ T cells sorted from blood, sampled in a trial of the OX40 agonist ivuxolimab. These receptors came from an adult with an advanced solid tumor such as melanoma, head and neck, liver or kidney cancer.

The chain combines TRBV7-9 with TRBJ2-7, with a tentative D call TRBD1 (7 bases). V gave up 5 bases and J gave up 3 bases, with 20 bases separating them. The CDR3 totals 16 residues. Germline V gives CDR1 SEHNR, CDR2 FQNEAQ (reference sequence). DNA of the CDR3: TGTGCCAGCAGCCCGGAGGGGGCAGCCCTGGGCTACGAGCAGTACTTC. Translating gives CASSPEGAALGYEQYF.

The chain combines TRBV5-5 with TRBJ1-1; no firm D call. The CDR3 consists of 14 residues. Germline CDR1 SGHKS, CDR2 YYEKEE (reference sequence). The V end lost 0 bases, the J end lost 0 bases, and 6 bases lay between the germline ends. For the CDR3, the DNA is TGTGCCAGCAGCTTGGTACCGGTGAACACTGAAGCTTTCTTT. Its translation is CASSLVPVNTEAFF. Supplemented by reference TRBV5-5 and TRBJ1-1, the full variable domain reads DAGVTQSPTHLIKTRGQQVTLRCSPISGHKSVSWYQQVLGQGPQFIFQYYEKEERGRGNFPDRFSARQFPNYSSELNVNALLLGDSALYLCASSLVPVNTEAFFGQGTRLTVV.

The chain carries TRBV27 and TRBJ1-5, with D hard to call. The CDR3 runs to 14 residues. The V end was cut by 2 bases, the J end by 3 bases, with 8 bases between. Germline V CDR1 and CDR2: MNHEY, SMNVEV (reference sequence). CDR3 DNA sequence: TGTGCCAGCAGTTTAGCCCCGTACAATCAGCCCCAGCATTTT. Amino acid sequence: CASSLAPYNQPQHF.

The chain links TRBV9 to TRBJ2-7; possible D gene TRBD2, 6 bases. The CDR3 extends over 15 amino acids. The V gene lost 4 bases and the J gene lost 0 bases, with 14 bases spanning the gap. The germline V gene encodes CDR1 SGDLS and CDR2 YYNGEE. The CDR3 bases are TGTGCCAGCAGCTACGGGGGAGCGGCCTCCTACGAGCAGTACTTC. This translates into CASSYGGAASYEQYF.

This sequence joins TRBV12-5 and TRBJ2-5, with TRBD1 identical over 8 bases. The CDR3 length is 16 residues. Trimming removed 5 bases from V and 4 bases from J; junction bases left unmatched: 12. Per germline, CDR1 LGHNT and CDR2 FRNRAP. The CDR3: CASGLWRQGLLETQYF. DNA for the CDR3: TGTGCTAGTGGTCTCTGGCGACAGGGGTTGTTAGAGACCCAGTACTTC.